This T cell receptor beta chain was found in a study of control samples from healthy donors and cancer patients. The repertoire was sequenced with immunoSEQ multiplex PCR; TCRdb's copy has only in-frame clones and lacks some. This sample carries over 65,000 clones, 70% to 90% of them seen once, and the ten largest clones take roughly 9.7%. CDR1 is KGHSH, CDR2 LQKENI, per germline. The length of the CDR3 is 12 residues. V gave up 0 bases and J gave up 9 bases, with 8 bases separating them. The gene calls are TRBV18 and TRBJ1-2; D gene ambiguous. The sequencing input was PBMCs. The receptor was derived from a woman in her forties or fifties with colorectal cancer. As DNA, the CDR3 is TGTGCCAGCTCACCACCTATAAGCCGCTACACCTTC. Translated, it gives CASSPPISRYTF. Looking up the rest from reference TRBV18 and TRBJ1-2 gives the full variable domain: NAGVMQNPRHLVRRRGQEARLRCSPMKGHSHVYWYRQLPEEGLKFMVYLQKENIIDESGMPKERFSAEFPKEGPSILRIQQVVRGDSAAYFCASSPPISRYTFGSGTRLTVV.